This T cell receptor beta chain is from a study of cytomegalovirus exposure and HLA in healthy donors. Study-wide results and caveats: Later examination showed HLA-associated TCR beta chains had greater clonal expansion than equally common others. Previously analyzed data showed that most TCR beta V segments were productive at a frequency of about 87% or about 30%. Among TCR beta chains, those listed as cytomegalovirus-associated numbered around 180.

About this clone: As yet, its antigen is unknown.

This CDR3 contains 17 residues. A multiplex PCR was run with 60 Vbeta primers and 13 Jbeta primers. TCRdb's copy holds only in-frame clones and misses some; the assay was immunoSEQ multiplex PCR. Of about 130,000 clones in the sample, around 83% were seen once. The specimen sequenced was PBMCs. The chain combines TRBV12-2 with TRBJ1-6. TRBV12-2 is described as a pseudogene. The sequence was obtained from a middle-aged man in good health and CMV-seronegative. This CDR3 is CASRLGRECSYNSPLHF. For the CDR3, the DNA is TGTGCAAGTCGCTTAGGTCGAGAATGCTCCTATAATTCACCCCTCCACTTT.